This TCR beta chain is from a study of cytomegalovirus exposure and HLA in healthy donors. This clone was observed a handful of times. The CDR3 contains 15 residues. Trimming removed 1 base from V and 1 base from J, with 11 bases in between. Germline CDR1 and CDR2: LGHNA and YNFKEQ. The PCR had 60 Vbeta and 13 Jbeta primers. Sequencing used immunoSEQ multiplex PCR; TCRdb keeps in-frame clones, though not all of them. The table shows 150,000 to 200,000 clones, with around 77% occurring only once. The chain recombines TRBV4-2 with TRBJ2-7, with D hard to call. This TCR was sampled from a man between 60 and 70 years old in good health and CMV-seronegative. The sample consisted of PBMCs. CDR3 nucleotides: TGTGCCAGCAGCCAAGCCGGCAGCGTATCCTACGAGCAGTACTTC. Protein sequence: CASSQAGSVSYEQYF.